The 19 T cell receptor beta chains in this list originate from one sample, sequenced in a study of blood T cell repertoires in COVID-19. This table comes from immunoSEQ multiplex PCR, and its TCRdb copy is limited to in-frame clones, with some not included. The table shows around 210,000 clones, with roughly nine tenths occurring only once. The sequenced sample consisted of peripheral blood. Source of these receptors: an older woman with acute or convalescent COVID-19.

The chain carries TRBV28 and TRBJ1-1; perhaps TRBD1 as D (6 bases). This CDR3 has 14 amino acids. Germline CDR1 is MDHEN and CDR2 is SYDVKM. Trimming pared 5 bases from V and 3 bases from J, leaving 13 bases between. This chain's CDR3 is CASSTQGYDTEAFF. The CDR3, as DNA: TGTGCCAGCAGTACACAGGGATACGACACTGAAGCTTTCTTT.

This clone was recorded a few times. The V call is TRBV19, the J call TRBJ1-5; 10 bases fit TRBD1. Germline V gene data show CDR1 as LNHDA and CDR2 as SQIVND (reference sequence). This CDR3 contains 14 residues. The V gene end was trimmed by 3 bases and the J gene end by 6 bases; junction bases not matched to a gene: 2. The CDR3 sequence: CASSIRDRGQPQHF. The CDR3 DNA follows: TGTGCCAGTAGTATCCGGGACAGGGGTCAGCCCCAGCATTTT.

The chain combines TRBV28 with TRBJ2-2; 14 nucleotides agree with TRBD2. The CDR3 consists of 17 residues. Trimming removed 3 bases from V and 6 bases from J; junction bases left unmatched: 6. Germline CDR1 is MDHEN and CDR2 is SYDVKM. CDR3 DNA: TGTGCCAGCAGTTTTTGGAGACTAGCGGGAGGGCCCGGGGAGCTGTTTTTT. The encoded protein is CASSFWRLAGGPGELFF.

This chain links TRBV7-9 with TRBJ1-2, with D perhaps TRBD1 (5 bases). Germline lookup yields CDR1 SEHNR and CDR2 FQNEAQ (reference sequence). V was cut by 1 base and J by 4 bases, with 13 bases left in between. The CDR3 has 15 amino acids. The CDR3 region is CASSLEQGLSYGYTF. CDR3 coding DNA: TGTGCCAGCAGCTTAGAGCAGGGTTTAAGCTATGGCTACACCTTC.

The chain employs TRBV6-5 and TRBJ1-2; a weak D match, TRBD1 (5 bases). Trimming cost V 7 bases and J 3 bases, with 18 bases left between them. The CDR3 extends over 15 amino acids. Per the germline V gene, CDR1 is MNHEY and CDR2 is SVGAGI. The CDR3 protein is CASTKNGGVDYGYTF. CDR3 bases: TGTGCCAGCACCAAGAATGGGGGGGTTGACTATGGCTACACCTTC.

The CDR3 sequence is CASTKDRGRNYGYTF. Here the CDR3 DNA reads TGTGCCAGCACAAAGGACAGGGGGCGTAACTATGGCTACACCTTC. The rearrangement uses TRBV28 and TRBJ1-2; 11 nucleotides agree with TRBD1. V shed 7 bases, J shed 1 base, and the junction held 5 bases outside the gene matches. The CDR3 spans 15 residues. Germline values: CDR1 MDHEN, CDR2 SYDVKM.

V usage is TRBV7-9 and J usage is TRBJ2-2; 10 nucleotides agree with TRBD1. This CDR3 has 17 residues. V was pared by 2 bases and J by 4 bases, with 7 bases of the junction left unmatched. Germline values: CDR1 SEHNR, CDR2 FQNEAQ (reference sequence). The CDR3 region has the DNA TGTGCCAGCAGCTTAAACGCCGACAGGGGGCGCACCGGGGAGCTGTTTTTT. Amino acid sequence: CASSLNADRGRTGELFF.

The V and J genes are TRBV6-5 and TRBJ2-7, with D possibly TRBD1 on 6 matching bases. This CDR3 has 13 amino acids. The germline gives CDR1 MNHEY, CDR2 SVGAGI. The ends were cut back, 5 bases at V and 1 base at J, with 9 bases in the middle. The CDR3 region has the DNA TGTGCCAGCAGTCGGGACACTTCCTACGAGCAGTACTTC. Protein: CASSRDTSYEQYF.

This chain connects TRBV28 to TRBJ1-1; TRBD1 matches 8 bases. This CDR3 is 12 amino acids long. Germline loops: CDR1 MDHEN, CDR2 SYDVKM. V gave up 10 bases and J gave up 4 bases; unmatched junction bases: 5. The CDR3: CATWTGTTEAFF. The CDR3 nucleotides are TGTGCCACATGGACAGGGACCACTGAAGCTTTCTTT.

The chain has TRBV18 and TRBJ2-5; the D gene is possibly TRBD2 (6 bases). V was shortened by 0 bases and J by 5 bases, with 16 bases between the two germline ends. This CDR3 contains 16 residues. Germline V CDR1 and CDR2: KGHSH, LQKENI. The CDR3 sequence: CASSPPGGSFGETQYF. CDR3 DNA sequence: TGTGCCAGCTCACCACCGGGGGGTTCGTTCGGGGAGACCCAGTACTTC.

V usage is TRBV10-2 and J usage is TRBJ2-1; 7 nucleotides line up with TRBD1. Looked up from germline, CDR1 is WSHSY and CDR2 is SAAADI. Trimming removed 10 bases from V and 2 bases from J; junction bases left unmatched: 8. The CDR3 loop spans 14 amino acids. The CDR3 reads CATRTGLTYNEQFF. For the CDR3, the DNA is TGCGCCACTAGGACAGGCCTTACCTACAATGAGCAGTTCTTC.

This clone came up a few times. The chain couples TRBV2 to TRBJ1-1; TRBD1 might be the D (5 bases). The germline gives CDR1 SNHLY, CDR2 FYNNEI. With 5 bases removed from V and 1 base from J, the gap between germline ends came to 8 bases. The CDR3 consists of 13 residues. Written as DNA, the CDR3 is TGTGCCAGCAGTAGAACAGGGAACACTGAAGCTTTCTTT. This gives the protein CASSRTGNTEAFF.

The chain couples TRBV9 to TRBJ2-7; D not resolved. The germline V and J ends were trimmed by 0 bases and 0 bases, with 7 bases remaining between them. CDR1 and CDR2 from the germline V gene are SGDLS and YYNGEE. The CDR3 has 14 residues. CDR3 in amino acids: CASSVGPISYEQYF. For the CDR3, the DNA is TGTGCCAGCAGCGTAGGTCCCATCTCCTACGAGCAGTACTTC.

This chain's CDR3 is CASSPRRGVQETQYF. CDR3 coding DNA: TGTGCCAGCAGCCCCCGGCGGGGGGTTCAAGAGACCCAGTACTTC. The chain joins TRBV7-2 to TRBJ2-5, with 8 bases identical to TRBD2. The CDR3 extends over 15 amino acids. Germline V gene data show CDR1 as SGHTA and CDR2 as FQGNSA. V lost 5 bases to trimming and J lost 2 bases; unmatched junction nucleotides: 7.

The chain uses TRBV9 and TRBJ2-7, with 11 positions matching TRBD2. Unmatched junction bases numbered 7, after V lost 4 bases and J lost 4 bases. In germline, CDR1 is SGDLS, CDR2 YYNGEE. The CDR3 extends over 15 amino acids. In nucleotides, the CDR3 is TGTGCCAGCAGCACGGGGACTAGCGGTTATTACGAGCAGTACTTC. Residues: CASSTGTSGYYEQYF.

J is TRBJ2-7 and V is TRBV12-1; TRBD2 is the table's D call and was not checked against the DNA. TRBV12-1 is labeled a pseudogene. The CDR3 totals 13 residues. The CDR3 DNA reads as TGTGCCAGCAGCGGGACTAGCGCTTACGAGCAGTACTTC. This translates into CASSGTSAYEQYF.

The chain joins TRBV11-3 to TRBJ2-7, with 7 bases identical to TRBD2. Trimming cost V 6 bases and J 3 bases; bases outside gene matches: 2. Germline CDR1 and CDR2: SGHNT and YENEEA. CDR3 length: 12 residues. CDR3 sequence: CASRGGSYEQYF. In DNA form, the CDR3 reads TGTGCCAGCAGGGGGGGGAGCTACGAGCAGTACTTC.

The chain is built from TRBV4-1 and TRBJ1-6; 9 positions agree with TRBD1. V gave up 3 bases and J gave up 7 bases; unmatched junction bases: 7. Germline V gives CDR1 MGHRA, CDR2 YSYEKL. This CDR3 spans 16 amino acids. This CDR3 is CASSQHSGTGNSPLHF. In DNA, the CDR3 is TGCGCCAGCAGCCAGCATTCCGGGACAGGGAATTCACCCCTCCACTTT.

CDR3 nucleotides: TGTGCCAGCACCCCCTCCTGGGCAGGGCATTCCGAGCAGTACTTC. It yields the protein CASTPSWAGHSEQYF. This sequence joins TRBV9 and TRBJ2-7, with a tentative D call TRBD1 (5 bases). In germline, CDR1 is SGDLS, CDR2 YYNGEE. This CDR3 region has 15 residues. The V end lost 6 bases, the J end lost 6 bases, and 22 bases lay between the germline ends.